This T cell receptor beta chain is drawn from a study of shared T cell receptors in the human thymus. The CDR3 totals 14 residues. Per the germline V gene, CDR1 is MNHEY and CDR2 is SVGAGI. Trimming stripped 6 bases from V and 2 bases from J, with 11 bases between. The assay was immunoSEQ multiplex PCR, and TCRdb's table has in-frame clones only and misses some. The table has hundreds of thousands of clones, more than 70% seen once. This sample also belongs to another study, concerning human thymus T cells.

Sequencing was done on a sample of thymocytes. The chain couples TRBV6-5 to TRBJ1-3; a weak D match, TRBD1 (5 bases). This TCR was sampled from a boy in the first two years of life with a congenital heart defect. The CDR3 region is CASRPGKTGNTIYF. Here the CDR3 DNA reads TGTGCCAGCAGGCCAGGGAAAACTGGAAACACCATATATTTT.